Presented here are 6 T cell receptor beta chains from one specimen sequenced in a study of T-cell reconstitution after alpha-beta-depleted transplantation in children. Unique molecular identifiers were built into the TCRbeta library. Via MiXCR, TCRdb re-called the PCR reads, giving one row per CDR3 protein. This table has around 700,000 distinct CDR3 sequences, about an eighth appearing once. The sequences come from PBMCs, collected before TCRalphabeta/CD19-depleted stem cell transplant. The receptors were sampled from a girl between 2 and 10 years old with congenital amegakaryocytic thrombocytopenia, due to receive a stem cell transplant.

This clonotype was seen many times. At one end the junction does not follow the germline gene, possibly because of a read error. The rearrangement joins TRBV29-1 to TRBJ2-4; 7 bases are shared with TRBD2. Germline lookup yields CDR1 SQVTM and CDR2 ANQGSEA. The CDR3 is 11 amino acids. The CDR3 nucleotides read TGCAGCGTTGAAGATAAGGAGGGGAGGGACTTC. Encoded protein: CSVEDKEGRDF. The full variable domain, its missing parts supplied by reference TRBV29-1 and TRBJ2-4, is SAVISQKPSRDICQRGTSLTIQCQVDSQVTMMFWYRQQPGQSLTLIATANQGSEATYESGFVIDKFPISRPNLTFSTLTVSNMSPEDSSIYLCSVEDKEGRDFGAGTRLSVL.

This chain links TRBV5-1 with TRBJ2-1; D unresolved. The ends were cut back, 5 bases at V and 8 bases at J, with 20 bases in the middle. CDR3 size: 15 residues. Per the germline V gene, CDR1 is SGHRS and CDR2 is YFSETQ. CDR3 amino acids: CASRLSDLVDYEQFF. The CDR3 region has the DNA TGCGCCAGCAGATTATCGGACCTGGTTGACTATGAGCAGTTCTTC.

This clonotype came up a few times. The DNA of the CDR3 is TGCGCCAGCAGCTTCAGGGCGGCCCTCGCCTCCTACAATGAGCAGTTCTTC. Translated, it gives CASSFRAALASYNEQFF. The chain uses TRBV5-1 and TRBJ2-1; perhaps TRBD1 as D (5 bases). V was shortened by 2 bases and J by 0 bases, with 15 bases between the two germline ends. Germline V gene lookup returns CDR1 SGHRS and CDR2 YFSETQ. CDR3 length equals 17 residues.

Only a few counts were recorded for this clonotype. The rearrangement uses TRBV7-8 and TRBJ2-3; 7 positions agree with TRBD2. CDR1 is SGHVS and CDR2 is FQNEAQ in the germline V gene. With 5 bases clipped from V and 4 bases from J, the junction kept 9 bases outside the gene matches. The CDR3 is 15 residues long. The CDR3 coding sequence is TGTGCCAGCAGCCCCCCTGGGGGGGTCCCAGATACGCAGTATTTT. It translates to CASSPPGGVPDTQYF. Using reference TRBV7-8 and TRBJ2-3 for the parts outside the CDR3, the full variable domain is GAGVSQSPRYKVAKRGQDVALRCDPISGHVSLFWYQQALGQGPEFLTYFQNEAQLDKSGLPSDRFFAERPEGSVSTLKIQRTQQEDSAVYLCASSPPGGVPDTQYFGPGTRLTVL.

This clonotype was seen repeatedly, ten times or more. The chain carries TRBV12-3 or TRBV12-4 and TRBJ2-1; 10 nucleotides agree with TRBD2. The trim removed 6 bases at V and 7 bases at J, leaving 3 bases unmatched. The CDR3 contains 13 residues. For the CDR3, the DNA is TGTGCCAGCAGCCTAGCGGGGGCTAATGAGCAGTTCTTC. Its translation: CASSLAGANEQFF.

In its sample, this clonotype was seen a few times. The J gene is TRBJ2-3, the V gene TRBV7-8; D is possibly TRBD2 (6 bases). The V gene lost 5 bases and the J gene lost 8 bases, with 26 bases spanning the gap. Germline lookup yields CDR1 SGHVS and CDR2 FQNEAQ. The CDR3 totals 17 residues. As DNA, the CDR3 is TGTGCCAGCAGCGCGAGACTAGTCAGTTCCCTTCTCGGTACGCAGTATTTT. Translated, it gives CASSARLVSSLLGTQYF.